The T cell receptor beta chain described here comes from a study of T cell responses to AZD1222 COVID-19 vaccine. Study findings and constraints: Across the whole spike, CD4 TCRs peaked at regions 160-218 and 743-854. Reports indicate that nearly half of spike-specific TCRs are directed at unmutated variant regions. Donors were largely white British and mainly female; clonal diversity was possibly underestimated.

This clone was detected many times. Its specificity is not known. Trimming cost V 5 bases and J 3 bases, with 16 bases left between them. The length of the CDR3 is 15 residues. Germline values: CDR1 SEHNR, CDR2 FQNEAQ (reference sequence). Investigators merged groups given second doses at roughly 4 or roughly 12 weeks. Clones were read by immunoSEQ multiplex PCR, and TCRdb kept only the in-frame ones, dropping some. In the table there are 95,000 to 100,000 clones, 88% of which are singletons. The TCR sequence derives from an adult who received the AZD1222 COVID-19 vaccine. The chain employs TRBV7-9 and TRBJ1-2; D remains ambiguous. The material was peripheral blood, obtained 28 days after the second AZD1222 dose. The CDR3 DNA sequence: TGTGCCAGCAGCCTTCCGCGGGCGAGGGACTATGGCTACACCTTC. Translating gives CASSLPRARDYGYTF.